This T cell receptor (beta chain) was observed in a study of blood T cell repertoires in COVID-19. Clones were sequenced by immunoSEQ multiplex PCR, and TCRdb holds only the in-frame ones, with some missing. The sample lists hundreds of thousands of clones, about 86% seen once, with under 8.5% in the top ten. V lost 4 bases, J lost 5 bases, and 11 bases stayed unmatched. The CDR3 sequence is 18 residues long. Looked up from germline, CDR1 is SGHRS and CDR2 is YFSETQ. This clone was seen only a few times. Sequenced input: peripheral blood. This receptor was obtained from a woman aged 55 to 70 with COVID-19, enrolled during active disease. This sequence joins TRBV5-1 and TRBJ2-2, with 13 bases that match TRBD2. The CDR3 DNA sequence: TGCGCCAGCAGCCTACGGATCGGGACTAGCGGGGAAACCGGGGAGCTGTTTTTT. Protein: CASSLRIGTSGETGELFF.